These T cell receptor beta chains were read from a single sample in a study of T cell changes during pregnancy in multiple sclerosis. Data came from immunoSEQ multiplex PCR; TCRdb stores just in-frame clones and leaves some out. The sample has 55,000 to 70,000 clones, 93% seen once. Sample: CD4+ T cells from peripheral blood mononuclear cells, taken before pregnancy. The receptor source for this set is a female donor with multiple sclerosis, enrolled in a pregnancy study. CDR3s include the opening cysteine and the closing phenylalanine or tryptophan. D genes are given only for firm matches. Clone size is not always given. Where it is, it says once, few, many or a class for expanded clones.

V: TRBV29-1
D: TRBD2
size: once
J: TRBJ2-2
DNA: TGCAGCGCCAAAGCGGGAGTGGGCACCGGGGAGCTGTTTTTT
CDR3: CSAKAGVGTGELFF

V: TRBV7-9
D: -
size: -
J: TRBJ1-2
DNA: TGTGCCAGCAGCCCTAACAGGGCAGCTAACTATGGCTACACCTTC
CDR3: CASSPNRAANYGYTF

V: TRBV11-2
D: TRBD1
size: -
J: TRBJ2-7
DNA: TGTGCCAGCAGCTTAGGGAAAGGGACAGGTGGCTACGAGCAGTACTTC
CDR3: CASSLGKGTGGYEQYF

V: TRBV5-6
D: -
size: -
J: TRBJ2-3
DNA: TGTGCCAGCAGTAACCAACTAGGAACGATAGCAGATACGCAGTATTTT
CDR3: CASSNQLGTIADTQYF

V: TRBV5-4
D: -
size: -
J: TRBJ2-1
DNA: TGTGCCAGCAGCCGAGGCGGGGCTAACCCCTCGTCGTCCAATGAGCAGTTCTTC
CDR3: CASSRGGANPSSSNEQFF

V: TRBV15
D: TRBD2
size: -
J: TRBJ2-7
DNA: TGTGCCACCAGCGCCTGGGGGCTAGCGGGCTCGGGGGACGAGCAGTACTTC
CDR3: CATSAWGLAGSGDEQYF

V: TRBV28
D: -
size: once
J: TRBJ1-1
DNA: TGTGCCAGCAGTGAAACTGTGAACACTGAAGCTTTCTTT
CDR3: CASSETVNTEAFF

V: TRBV7-9
D: -
size: -
J: TRBJ1-4
DNA: TGTGCCAGCAGCTCAAGTAGGGGATGGAATGAAAAACTGTTTTTT
CDR3: CASSSSRGWNEKLFF

V: TRBV28
D: -
size: -
J: TRBJ1-5
DNA: TGTGCCAGCAGTCTCGTCCGGGGGGGGCAGCCCCAGCATTTT
CDR3: CASSLVRGGQPQHF

V: TRBV29-1
D: -
size: -
J: TRBJ1-1
DNA: TGCAGCGTCCACAGGCCCGGGTGGGCTGAAGCTTTCTTT
CDR3: CSVHRPGWAEAFF

V: TRBV9
D: TRBD1
size: few
J: TRBJ2-5
DNA: TGTGCCAGCAGCGTATTCCAGGGGGCCGGTGAGACCCAGTACTTC
CDR3: CASSVFQGAGETQYF

V: TRBV4-3
D: -
size: -
J: TRBJ2-3
DNA: TGCGCCAGCAGCCAACCGGACAGTACTAGCACAGATACGCAGTATTTT
CDR3: CASSQPDSTSTDTQYF

V: TRBV4-3
D: -
size: -
J: TRBJ2-7
DNA: TGCGCCAGCAGCCCTGGGCTAGCGACCCGAGGTGTCTCCTACGAGCAGTACTTC
CDR3: CASSPGLATRGVSYEQYF

V: TRBV27
D: TRBD1
size: -
J: TRBJ2-7
DNA: TGTGCCAGCAGCTGGACAGGATTGTCCTACGAGCAGTACTTC
CDR3: CASSWTGLSYEQYF

V: TRBV4-1
D: TRBD1
size: -
J: TRBJ2-1
DNA: TGCGCCAGCAGCCAAGCGGACAGGAGAAACAATGAGCAGTTCTTC
CDR3: CASSQADRRNNEQFF

V: TRBV7-4
D: TRBD1
size: once
J: TRBJ2-1
DNA: TGTGCCAGCAGCTTCGAAAGTGGGGGACAGGGGGCGCACAATGAGCAGTTCTTC
CDR3: CASSFESGGQGAHNEQFF

V: TRBV28
D: -
size: -
J: TRBJ1-1
DNA: TGTGCCAGCACCGTGACAGAGAACACTGAAGCTTTCTTT
CDR3: CASTVTENTEAFF

V: TRBV7-2
D: TRBD2
size: -
J: TRBJ2-3
DNA: TGTGCCAGCAGCTTACTCGGGGGGGCCGTGGCGGGAAACACAGATACGCAGTATTTT
CDR3: CASSLLGGAVAGNTDTQYF

V: TRBV7-8
D: TRBD1
size: -
J: TRBJ1-3
DNA: TGTGCCAGCAGCTTAGGGGCAGGGGGAGGAAACACCATATATTTT
CDR3: CASSLGAGGGNTIYF

V: TRBV6-1
D: TRBD2
size: -
J: TRBJ2-3
DNA: TGTGCCAGCAGTGTAGCGGGAGGGCCAGATACGCAGTATTTT
CDR3: CASSVAGGPDTQYF

V: TRBV11-3
D: TRBD2
size: -
J: TRBJ2-2
DNA: TGTGCCAGCAGCTTCGTACTAGCGACCGGGGAGCTGTTTTTT
CDR3: CASSFVLATGELFF

V: TRBV5-1
D: TRBD2
size: -
J: TRBJ2-3
DNA: TGCGCCAGCAGCTGGGGACTAGCGGCCGCTGCAGATACGCAGTATTTT
CDR3: CASSWGLAAAADTQYF

V: TRBV19
D: TRBD2
size: -
J: TRBJ2-1
DNA: TGTGCCAGTAGTACCAGGGGGACTAGCGGCTACAATGAGCAGTTCTTC
CDR3: CASSTRGTSGYNEQFF

V: TRBV14
D: -
size: few
J: TRBJ1-1
DNA: TGTGCCAGCAGTACCAGGGTCTCGGCTGAAGCTTTCTTT
CDR3: CASSTRVSAEAFF

V: TRBV11-1
D: -
size: -
J: TRBJ1-1
DNA: TGTGCCAGCAGCCTCGACCCCGGGGGCACTGAAGCTTTCTTT
CDR3: CASSLDPGGTEAFF

V: TRBV7-3
D: TRBD2
size: -
J: TRBJ2-1
DNA: TGTGCCAGCAGCTTGGGACTAGCGGGAGTGGGTATGTTCTTC
CDR3: CASSLGLAGVGMFF

V: TRBV7-2
D: TRBD1
size: -
J: TRBJ1-1
DNA: TGTGCCAGCAGCTTAGGAGGACAGGGCGGAACTGAAGCTTTCTTT
CDR3: CASSLGGQGGTEAFF

V: TRBV19
D: -
size: -
J: TRBJ2-5
DNA: TGTGCCAGTAGTATAGGACCGGGACAAGAGACCCAGTACTTC
CDR3: CASSIGPGQETQYF

V: TRBV11-2
D: TRBD1
size: -
J: TRBJ2-1
DNA: TGTGCCAGCAGCTCATACCGGGGACAGGGGGGTTTCTTC
CDR3: CASSSYRGQGGFF

V: TRBV5-5
D: TRBD1
size: -
J: TRBJ1-1
DNA: TGTGCCAGCAGCATTGCTCCCTCAGGGGGAACTGAAGCTTTCTTT
CDR3: CASSIAPSGGTEAFF

V: TRBV18
D: -
size: -
J: TRBJ2-4
DNA: TGTGCCAGCTCTCCCCCAACGGAGAGAAACATTCAGTACTTC
CDR3: CASSPPTERNIQYF

V: TRBV6-1
D: -
size: -
J: TRBJ2-5
DNA: TGTGCCAGCAGTGAGCGGACAAACATGGGAGAGACCCAGTACTTC
CDR3: CASSERTNMGETQYF

V: TRBV5-4
D: -
size: -
J: TRBJ1-1
DNA: TGTGCCAGCAGCTCCTCGACGGGAATAAACACTGAAGCTTTCTTT
CDR3: CASSSSTGINTEAFF

V: TRBV28
D: TRBD1
size: -
J: TRBJ2-1
DNA: TGTGCCAGCAGAAAGGGGGCGGTAGGGGGTGAGCAGTTCTTC
CDR3: CASRKGAVGGEQFF

V: TRBV19
D: TRBD1
size: -
J: TRBJ2-7
DNA: TGTGCCAGCACAGGGGGCCACGAGCAGTACTTC
CDR3: CASTGGHEQYF

V: TRBV5-4
D: -
size: -
J: TRBJ2-1
DNA: TGTGCCAGCAGCTGGGGCTTTGGTGCGGGGAATGAGCAGTTCTTC
CDR3: CASSWGFGAGNEQFF

V: TRBV6-6
D: -
size: -
J: TRBJ1-1
DNA: TGTGCCAGCAGCTATCCGAACACTGAAGCTTTCTTT
CDR3: CASSYPNTEAFF